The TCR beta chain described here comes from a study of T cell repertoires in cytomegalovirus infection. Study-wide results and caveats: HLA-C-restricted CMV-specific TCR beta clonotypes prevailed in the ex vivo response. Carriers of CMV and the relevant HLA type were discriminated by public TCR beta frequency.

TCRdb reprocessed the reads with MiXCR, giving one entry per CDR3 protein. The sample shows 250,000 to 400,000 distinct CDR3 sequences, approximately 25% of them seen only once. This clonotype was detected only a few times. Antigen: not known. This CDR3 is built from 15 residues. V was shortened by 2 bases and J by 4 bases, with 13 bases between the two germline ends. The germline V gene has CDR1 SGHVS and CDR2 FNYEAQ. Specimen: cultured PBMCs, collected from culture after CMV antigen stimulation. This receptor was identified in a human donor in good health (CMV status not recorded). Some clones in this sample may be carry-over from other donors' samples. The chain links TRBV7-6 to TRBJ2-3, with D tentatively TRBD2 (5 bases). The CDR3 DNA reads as TGTGCCAGCAGCTTATGGTCGGGGTCCGCAGATACGCAGTATTTT. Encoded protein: CASSLWSGSADTQYF.